The 20 T cell receptor beta chains below were found in one sample sequenced in a study of blood T cell repertoires in COVID-19. Data came from immunoSEQ multiplex PCR; TCRdb stores just in-frame clones and leaves some out. Of some 54,000 clones listed, 91% are singletons. What was sequenced was peripheral blood. Receptors were obtained from a man in his sixties with acute or convalescent COVID-19.

V gene TRBV19 combines with J gene TRBJ2-7; 9 bases line up with TRBD2. CDR3 length: 15 residues. Trimming cost V 8 bases and J 5 bases; bases outside gene matches: 13. Germline V gene data show CDR1 as LNHDA and CDR2 as SQIVND (reference sequence). In nucleotides, the CDR3 is TGTGCCAGTGGACCTATGGTAGCGGGAGACCACGAGCAGTACTTC. It specifies CASGPMVAGDHEQYF.

The CDR3 protein is CASSPGNALETQYF. DNA of the CDR3: TGTGCCAGCAGCCCAGGAAACGCCCTGGAGACCCAGTACTTC. This chain connects TRBV11-2 to TRBJ2-5; no clear D. Germline loops: CDR1 SGHAT, CDR2 FQNNGV. There are 14 residues in the CDR3. V was shortened by 5 bases and J by 5 bases, with 15 bases between the two germline ends.

In its sample, this clone was seen a few times. The chain joins TRBV7-2 to TRBJ2-5, with TRBD2 identical over 11 bases. After removal of 1 base from V and 1 base from J, the junction contained 2 bases not matched to a gene. The CDR3 extends over 16 amino acids. The germline V gene encodes CDR1 SGHTA and CDR2 FQGNSA. CDR3 amino acids: CASSLGLAGPQETQYF. The CDR3 nucleotides read TGTGCCAGCAGCTTAGGACTAGCGGGACCCCAAGAGACCCAGTACTTC.

The J gene is TRBJ1-1, the V gene TRBV5-4; TRBD1 matches 7 bases. Germline V gene sequence: CDR1 SGHNT, CDR2 YYREEE (reference sequence). The CDR3 has 14 amino acids. J lost 2 bases, V lost 5 bases, and 6 bases had no gene match. CDR3 sequence: CASSRGGANTEAFF. The DNA for the CDR3 is TGTGCCAGCAGTAGAGGGGGCGCAAACACTGAAGCTTTCTTT.

V gene TRBV5-4 combines with J gene TRBJ2-7, with 13 nucleotides matching TRBD2. V dropped 0 bases and J dropped 7; count of bases not matched to a gene: 7. There are 16 residues in the CDR3. Germline CDR1 is SGHNT and CDR2 is YYREEE (reference sequence). This CDR3 reads CASSLGGLAGVKEQYF. The CDR3 DNA reads TGTGCCAGCAGCTTGGGAGGACTAGCGGGAGTTAAGGAGCAGTACTTC.

With regard to this clone: At one of its ends the junction is not consistent with the germline gene, which may arise from a read error. V gene TRBV7-2 combines with J gene TRBJ1-1, with 7 bases identical to TRBD1. CDR1 SGHTA and CDR2 FQGNSA come from the germline V gene. This CDR3 has 15 amino acids. CDR3 residues: CASSLNRRGNAEAFF. Here the CDR3 DNA reads TGTGCCAGCAGCTTAAATCGCAGGGGGAACGCTGAAGCTTTCTTT.

The chain couples TRBV12-3 or TRBV12-4 to TRBJ2-7; D remains unclear. Trimming shortened V by 8 bases and J by 1 base, and 9 bases separated the two germline ends. The CDR3 has 12 residues. CDR3 in amino acids: CASAQFSYEQYF. Written as DNA, the CDR3 is TGTGCCAGCGCCCAGTTTTCCTACGAGCAGTACTTC.

In DNA form, the CDR3 reads TGTGCCTCTGGAGTCTACAATGAGCAGTTCTTC. As protein: CASGVYNEQFF. The V call is TRBV6-6, the J call TRBJ2-1; D unclear. Trimming removed 11 bases from V and 3 bases from J, with 8 bases in between. Germline values: CDR1 MNHNY, CDR2 SVGAGI (reference sequence). CDR3 length: 11 amino acids.

V is TRBV28 and J is TRBJ2-7; D is possibly TRBD1 (5 bases). Germline lookup yields CDR1 MDHEN and CDR2 SYDVKM. The CDR3 sequence is 16 residues long. Trimming removed 3 bases from V and 4 bases from J, with 19 bases in between. CDR3 nucleotide sequence: TGTGCCAGCAGTTTCCCTCGAGGACATGGGATATACGAGCAGTACTTC. As protein: CASSFPRGHGIYEQYF. The variable domain in full, with the rest retrieved from reference TRBV28 and TRBJ2-7, is DVKVTQSSRYLVKRTGEKVFLECVQDMDHENMFWYRQDPGLGLRLIYFSYDVKMKEKGDIPEGYSVSREKKERFSLILESASTNQTSMYLCASSFPRGHGIYEQYFGPGTRLTVT.

CDR3 residues: CASNVLAGVNMETQYF. The DNA of the CDR3 is TGTGCCAGCAACGTACTAGCGGGAGTAAACATGGAGACCCAGTACTTC. The chain has TRBV28 and TRBJ2-5; 11 bases fit TRBD2. CDR1 is MDHEN and CDR2 is SYDVKM in the germline V gene. This CDR3 comprises 16 residues. The V gene end was trimmed by 7 bases and the J gene end by 5 bases; junction bases not matched to a gene: 12.

The V gene is TRBV3-1 (or the pseudogene TRBV3-2), the J gene TRBJ1-1; no clear D gene. Germline loops: CDR1 LGHDT, CDR2 YNNKEL (reference sequence). This CDR3 comprises 13 residues. V lost 9 bases, J lost 7 bases, and 18 bases lay in between. CDR3 amino acids: CASVDRGMGEAFF. In DNA form, the CDR3 reads TGTGCCAGTGTAGATCGGGGTATGGGTGAAGCTTTCTTT.

This clone showed up just once. The rearrangement links TRBV3-1 (or the pseudogene TRBV3-2) to TRBJ2-1, with 9 bases that match TRBD2. Germline lookup yields CDR1 LGHDT and CDR2 YNNKEL (reference sequence). V trimming: 3 bases; J trimming: 4 bases; junction bases outside the gene matches: 7. The CDR3 sequence is 16 residues long. The CDR3 DNA reads as TGTGCCAGCAGCCACTCTCTAGCGGGACTATACAATGAGCAGTTCTTC. It translates to CASSHSLAGLYNEQFF.

This chain joins TRBV10-3 and TRBJ2-1; 7 bases match TRBD2. Germline V CDR1 and CDR2: ENHRY, SYGVKD. Trimming cost V 8 bases and J 9 bases; bases outside gene matches: 16. The CDR3 spans 15 residues. The CDR3 loop reads CAIEPGVPGGGEQFF. CDR3 bases: TGTGCCATCGAACCGGGAGTGCCAGGCGGGGGTGAGCAGTTCTTC.

The chain couples TRBV4-3 to TRBJ2-1; 8 nucleotides agree with TRBD1. Germline V gene lookup returns CDR1 LGHNA and CDR2 YSLEER. Germline trimming cut 5 bases from V and 2 bases from J; bases unmatched to any gene: 5. This CDR3 region has 15 residues. The CDR3 protein is CASSYTGGTYNEQFF. The CDR3 DNA sequence: TGCGCCAGCAGCTACACAGGGGGTACCTACAATGAGCAGTTCTTC.

This chain connects TRBV9 to TRBJ1-1, with D unresolved. This CDR3 spans 14 amino acids. Between the trimmed V and J ends, which lost 0 bases and 1 base, there was a span of 7 bases. Germline CDR1 SGDLS, CDR2 YYNGEE. CDR3 residues: CASSVAHSNTEAFF. CDR3 DNA: TGTGCCAGCAGCGTAGCCCATTCGAACACTGAAGCTTTCTTT.

The J gene is TRBJ1-6, the V gene TRBV28, with TRBD1 matching over 7 bases. The CDR3 contains 15 residues. Germline values: CDR1 MDHEN, CDR2 SYDVKM. V shed 8 bases and J 3 bases; nucleotides not matched to a gene: 7. This CDR3 reads CASGDSGFYNSPLHF. Written as DNA, the CDR3 is TGTGCCAGCGGGGACAGTGGGTTCTATAATTCACCCCTCCACTTT.

The chain carries TRBV6-5 and TRBJ1-1; maybe TRBD1 (6 bases). The ends were cut back, 5 bases at V and 3 bases at J, with 16 bases in the middle. The CDR3 consists of 15 residues. The V gene's germline CDR1 is MNHEY and CDR2 SVGAGI. CDR3 sequence (DNA): TGTGCCAGCAGTCCCGACAGGTCCAGGGACACTGAAGCTTTCTTT. It encodes CASSPDRSRDTEAFF.

The V call is TRBV30, the J call TRBJ1-1, with 10 bases identical to TRBD1. Germline V gives CDR1 GTSNPN, CDR2 SVGIG (reference sequence). There are 14 residues in the CDR3. Trimming took 3 bases from V and 5 from J; bases not matched to a gene: 6. For the CDR3, the DNA is TGTGCCTGGAGAGGCGGGACAGGGGTTACTGAAGCTTTCTTT. Translated, it gives CAWRGGTGVTEAFF.

The chain employs TRBV5-1 and TRBJ1-5; TRBD1 matches at 7 bases. The CDR3 length is 15 residues. V dropped 1 base and J dropped 7; count of bases not matched to a gene: 8. CDR1 and CDR2 from the germline V gene are SGHRS and YFSETQ. The CDR3 reads CASSLSGGKYQPQHF. In DNA, the CDR3 is TGCGCCAGCAGCTTGTCAGGGGGAAAATACCAGCCCCAGCATTTT.

This sequence joins TRBV5-1 and TRBJ2-1, with 7 positions matching TRBD1. J lost 10 bases, V lost 4 bases, and 5 bases had no gene match. Per germline, CDR1 SGHRS and CDR2 YFSETQ. This CDR3 has 12 residues. This CDR3 is CASSLTGEEQFF. The CDR3 coding sequence is TGCGCCAGCAGCCTTACAGGGGAAGAGCAGTTCTTC.